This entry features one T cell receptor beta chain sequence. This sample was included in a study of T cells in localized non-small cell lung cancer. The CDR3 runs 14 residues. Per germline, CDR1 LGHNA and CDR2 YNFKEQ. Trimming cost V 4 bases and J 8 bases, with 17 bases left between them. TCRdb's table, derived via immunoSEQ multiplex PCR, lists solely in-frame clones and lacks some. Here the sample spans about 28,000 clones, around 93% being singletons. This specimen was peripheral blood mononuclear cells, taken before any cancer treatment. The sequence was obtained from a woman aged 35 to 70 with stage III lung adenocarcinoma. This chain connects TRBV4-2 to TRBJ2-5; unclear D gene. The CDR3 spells CASSLDSPAYTQYF. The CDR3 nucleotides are TGTGCCAGCAGCCTTGACTCCCCCGCGTATACCCAGTACTTC.